The 30 T cell receptor beta chains given below trace back to one sample, sequenced in a study of T-cell reconstitution after alpha-beta-depleted transplantation in children. Preparation of the TCRbeta library was carried out with unique molecular identifiers. A single record per CDR3 protein comes from TCRdb applying MiXCR to the PCR reads. The table lists about 580,000 distinct CDR3 sequences, approximately 30% of them singletons. The material was PBMCs, obtained before TCRalphabeta/CD19-depleted stem cell transplant. These receptors were obtained from a boy in the first two years of life with Wiskott-Aldrich syndrome, due to receive a stem cell transplant.

Only a few counts were recorded for this clonotype. The chain carries TRBV28 and TRBJ2-7; perhaps TRBD1 as D (5 bases). Between the trimmed V and J ends, which lost 5 bases and 0 bases, there was a span of 14 bases. The V gene's germline CDR1 is MDHEN and CDR2 SYDVKM. The CDR3 extends over 15 amino acids. The CDR3 is CASSPSDRYSYEQYF. CDR3 DNA: TGTGCCAGCAGTCCGAGCGACAGATACTCCTACGAGCAGTACTTC.

The V call is TRBV7-9, the J call TRBJ2-2, with 8 nucleotides matching TRBD2. Trimming cost V 7 bases and J 2 bases; bases outside gene matches: 6. Germline V gene sequence: CDR1 SEHNR, CDR2 FQNEAQ (reference sequence). There are 15 residues in the CDR3. The CDR3 loop is CASTVLAGNTGELFF. The CDR3 bases are TGTGCCAGCACCGTTCTAGCGGGTAACACCGGGGAGCTGTTTTTT.

In its sample, this clonotype was seen a few times. The V call is TRBV4-1, the J call TRBJ1-4, with 8 bases fitting TRBD1. V was clipped by 4 bases and J by 0 bases; unmatched bases: 10. The V gene's germline CDR1 is MGHRA and CDR2 YSYEKL. CDR3 length: 18 amino acids. CDR3 DNA sequence: TGCGCCAGCAGCCGATCGGACAGGGCGTATGCAACTAATGAAAAACTGTTTTTT. Translated: CASSRSDRAYATNEKLFF.

This clonotype turned up a few times. The J gene is TRBJ2-5, the V gene TRBV24-1; TRBD1 matches at 7 bases. After removal of 4 bases from V and 3 bases from J, the junction contained 7 bases not matched to a gene. The CDR3 extends over 15 amino acids. Per the germline V gene, CDR1 is KGHDR and CDR2 is SFDVKD. The CDR3 DNA reads as TGTGCCACCAGTGACCCCGCGACAGGGAAAGAGACCCAGTACTTC. As protein: CATSDPATGKETQYF.

The chain combines TRBV10-3 with TRBJ2-7; 11 nucleotides match TRBD2. The V gene's germline CDR1 is ENHRY and CDR2 SYGVKD. V lost 7 bases to trimming and J lost 5 bases; unmatched junction nucleotides: 4. CDR3 length: 13 residues. Written as DNA, the CDR3 is TGTGCCATCAAGGGACTAGCGGAGGACGAGCAGTACTTC. Residues: CAIKGLAEDEQYF.

This chain connects TRBV20-1 to TRBJ2-7; 11 bases line up with TRBD2. The CDR3 covers 14 residues. J gave up 0 bases and V 4 bases, and 2 bases lay outside the gene matches. CDR1 is DFQATT, CDR2 SNEGSKA, per germline (reference sequence). The CDR3 nucleotides read TGCAGTGCTATGGGACTAGCGGACTCCTACGAGCAGTACTTC. This gives the protein CSAMGLADSYEQYF.

The V gene is TRBV20-1, the J gene TRBJ1-1; maybe TRBD1 (5 bases). The CDR3 runs to 14 residues. Trimming took off 1 base at V and 3 bases at J, with 12 bases between the two ends. In germline, CDR1 is DFQATT, CDR2 SNEGSKA (reference sequence). In DNA, the CDR3 is TGCAGTGCTAGAGTCTCAGGGTTCGACACTGAAGCTTTCTTT. Translated, it gives CSARVSGFDTEAFF.

The rearrangement links TRBV12-3 or TRBV12-4 to TRBJ2-3; 9 bases agree with TRBD2. V shed 4 bases and J 4 bases; nucleotides not matched to a gene: 6. This CDR3 region has 15 residues. The CDR3 loop reads CASSYLAGKADTQYF. Here the CDR3 DNA reads TGTGCCAGCAGTTACCTAGCGGGAAAGGCAGATACGCAGTATTTT.

This chain uses TRBV5-1 with TRBJ2-3; TRBD2 might be the D (7 bases). Germline V lookup: CDR1 SGHRS, CDR2 YFSETQ. Trimming left V 7 bases short and J 2 bases short, with 14 bases between. This CDR3 is built from 14 residues. The CDR3: CASRTAGPTDTQYF. CDR3 DNA sequence: TGCGCCAGCCGGACAGCGGGACCCACAGATACGCAGTATTTT.

This clonotype turned up a few times. The chain joins TRBV7-9 to TRBJ1-2, with unresolved D. This CDR3 is 15 amino acids long. Trimming removed 2 bases from V and 3 bases from J, with 13 bases in between. Germline CDR1 and CDR2: SEHNR and FQNEAQ (reference sequence). The CDR3 sequence is CASSLSNIGDYGYTF. CDR3 sequence (DNA): TGTGCCAGCAGCTTATCTAATATCGGGGACTATGGCTACACCTTC.

The chain links TRBV5-1 to TRBJ2-1; D possibly uses TRBD1 or TRBD2 (5 bases each). Germline CDR1 SGHRS, CDR2 YFSETQ. Trimming removed 5 bases from V and 8 bases from J, with 14 bases in between. CDR3 length equals 13 residues. The CDR3 spells CASSLRGEHEQFF. CDR3 DNA sequence: TGCGCCAGCAGTCTTAGAGGGGAGCATGAGCAGTTCTTC.

The V and J genes are TRBV11-1 and TRBJ2-7; TRBD1 agrees at 10 bases. Germline V gene data show CDR1 as SGHAT and CDR2 as FQDESV (reference sequence). The CDR3 runs 18 residues. The ends lost 5 bases at V and 6 bases at J; junction bases unmatched: 19. The DNA of the CDR3 is TGTGCCAGCAGCCCCGCTTATCGAACGGGACAGGGGCTTATCGAGCAGTACTTC. Protein sequence: CASSPAYRTGQGLIEQYF.

This clonotype was detected a few times. The chain uses TRBV5-8 and TRBJ2-2; D is possibly TRBD2 (5 bases). The CDR3 runs to 15 residues. Germline loops: CDR1 SGHTS, CDR2 YDEGEE. V was cut by 4 bases and J by 4 bases, with 14 bases left in between. DNA for the CDR3: TGTGCCAGCAGCATACTAGTAGGTGGCACCGGGGAGCTGTTTTTT. Amino acids: CASSILVGGTGELFF. The full variable domain, in which reference TRBV5-8 and TRBJ2-2 provide the parts outside the CDR3, is EAGVTQSPTHLIKTRGQQATLRCSPISGHTSVYWYQQALGLGLQFLLWYDEGEERNRGNFPPRFSGRQFPNYSSELNVNALELEDSALYLCASSILVGGTGELFFGEGSRLTVL.

The chain has TRBV5-1 and TRBJ2-6; D unresolved. Germline assignment: CDR1 SGHRS and CDR2 YFSETQ. The CDR3 has 16 amino acids. Trimming stripped 3 bases from V and 7 bases from J, with 17 bases between. The CDR3 DNA reads TGCGCCAGCAGCTCCCTGGTATCGGGCAATGCCAACGTCCTGACTTTC. Protein: CASSSLVSGNANVLTF.

The rearrangement links TRBV18 to TRBJ1-4; D unresolved. V was pared by 3 bases and J by 9 bases, with 5 bases between. Germline V CDR1 and CDR2: KGHSH, LQKENI. The CDR3 sequence is 11 residues long. CDR3 bases: TGTGCCAGCTCACCGGGTCAAAAACTGTTTTTT. Translation: CASSPGQKLFF.

The V and J genes are TRBV7-9 and TRBJ2-3; D is undetermined. Germline lookup yields CDR1 SEHNR and CDR2 FQNEAQ (reference sequence). The CDR3 runs to 15 residues. The ends were cut back, 3 bases at V and 1 base at J, with 11 bases in the middle. The chain's CDR3 is CASSLIRRGTDTQYF. In nucleotides, the CDR3 is TGTGCCAGCAGCTTGATTCGACGGGGCACAGATACGCAGTATTTT. The full variable domain, completed using reference TRBV7-9 and TRBJ2-3, is DTGVSQNPRHKITKRGQNVTFRCDPISEHNRLYWYRQTLGQGPEFLTYFQNEAQLEKSRLLSDRFSAERPKGSFSTLEIQRTEQGDSAMYLCASSLIRRGTDTQYFGPGTRLTVL.

The chain recombines TRBV20-1 with TRBJ1-2; D gene unclear. This CDR3 has 15 residues. V lost 1 base and J 2 bases, leaving 14 bases between the germline ends. Germline V gene lookup returns CDR1 DFQATT and CDR2 SNEGSKA (reference sequence). CDR3: CSARAEGLVNYGYTF. CDR3 nucleotide sequence: TGCAGTGCTAGAGCCGAGGGCCTAGTAAACTATGGCTACACCTTC.

The rearrangement links TRBV20-1 to TRBJ2-7; 13 bases fit TRBD2. J gave up 2 bases and V 6 bases, and 4 bases lay outside the gene matches. This CDR3 contains 14 residues. Germline V lookup: CDR1 DFQATT, CDR2 SNEGSKA (reference sequence). CDR3 sequence reads: CSAGGTSGAYEQYF. For the CDR3, the DNA is TGCAGTGCGGGCGGGACTAGCGGGGCCTACGAGCAGTACTTC.

This rearrangement joins TRBV6-5 to TRBJ2-7; TRBD2 matches 11 bases. The CDR3 runs 17 residues. J gave up 3 bases and V 0 bases, and 7 bases lay outside the gene matches. Germline CDR1 and CDR2: MNHEY and SVGAGI. CDR3 sequence: CASSYSIRTSGLYEQYF. CDR3 DNA: TGTGCCAGCAGTTACTCGATACGGACTAGCGGGCTCTACGAGCAGTACTTC.

The genes are TRBV7-9 and TRBJ2-2, with D tentatively TRBD2 (7 bases). The CDR3 has 15 amino acids. Trimming shortened V by 8 bases and J by 3 bases, and 16 bases separated the two germline ends. Germline V gene sequence: CDR1 SEHNR, CDR2 FQNEAQ (reference sequence). This CDR3 reads CASVLVGGDTGELFF. The CDR3 nucleotides are TGTGCCAGCGTTCTTGTAGGGGGGGACACCGGGGAGCTGTTTTTT.

CDR3 DNA: TGCGCCAGCGATAGACTAGCGGGAGAGGAGACCCAGTACTTC. Translating it yields CASDRLAGEETQYF. The J gene is TRBJ2-5, the V gene TRBV4-1; 12 positions agree with TRBD2. With V trimmed by 8 bases and J by 5 bases, 6 bases remained unmatched. Germline V gene lookup returns CDR1 MGHRA and CDR2 YSYEKL. CDR3 size: 14 residues.

V and J are TRBV27 and TRBJ1-2; D remains ambiguous. The CDR3 contains 14 residues. Trimming stripped 5 bases from V and 2 bases from J, with 12 bases between. Germline values: CDR1 MNHEY, CDR2 SMNVEV (reference sequence). The CDR3 reads CASSPYPGNYGYTF. CDR3 coding DNA: TGTGCCAGCAGTCCCTATCCCGGGAACTATGGCTACACCTTC.

The V and J genes are TRBV4-1 and TRBJ1-1; 9 bases fit TRBD1. The CDR3 is made up of 17 amino acids. The junction had 9 bases not matched to a gene; V was cut back by 0 bases and J by 4 bases. Germline V gene lookup returns CDR1 MGHRA and CDR2 YSYEKL. DNA of the CDR3: TGCGCCAGCAGCCAAGAGCTCTTACAGGGGGCGCCCACTGAAGCTTTCTTT. Translation gives CASSQELLQGAPTEAFF.

The rearrangement uses TRBV12-3 or TRBV12-4 and TRBJ2-7, with 10 nucleotides matching TRBD2. The trim removed 3 bases at V and 2 bases at J, leaving 4 bases unmatched. The CDR3 has 15 amino acids. CDR3 in DNA: TGTGCCAGCAGTTTTGCCAGCGGGAGGGCCTACGAGCAGTACTTC. Translated: CASSFASGRAYEQYF.

The J gene is TRBJ2-3, the V gene TRBV20-1; 7 bases line up with TRBD2. Unmatched junction bases numbered 4, after V lost 7 bases and J lost 0 bases. Germline lookup yields CDR1 DFQATT and CDR2 SNEGSKA (reference sequence). The CDR3 is 13 residues long. The CDR3 DNA sequence: TGCAGTGGGTCTAGCGGAAGCACAGATACGCAGTATTTT. Amino acid sequence: CSGSSGSTDTQYF.

This clonotype was detected a few times. The rearrangement uses TRBV6-1 and TRBJ2-1, with D possibly matching TRBD1 (6 bases). CDR3 size: 15 residues. V was trimmed by 5 bases and J by 2 bases, leaving 13 bases between them. Germline V gene data show CDR1 as MNHNS and CDR2 as SASEGT. DNA for the CDR3: TGTGCCAGCAGTAGAGGGACACCTGCCTACAATGAGCAGTTCTTC. Protein product: CASSRGTPAYNEQFF.

This clonotype was detected only a few times. CDR3 DNA: TGTGCCAGCAGCCACAGGGGACAGGGAAACTACGAGCAGTACTTC. Amino acids: CASSHRGQGNYEQYF. This chain links TRBV6-1 with TRBJ2-7; 9 bases match TRBD1. Germline V lookup: CDR1 MNHNS, CDR2 SASEGT. The CDR3 runs 15 residues. Germline trimming cut 6 bases from V and 3 bases from J; bases unmatched to any gene: 9.

This clonotype was detected only a few times. The chain carries TRBV3-1 and TRBJ2-2; 7 bases line up with TRBD2. The ends lost 2 bases at V and 3 bases at J; junction bases unmatched: 6. The CDR3 spans 16 residues. CDR1 LGHDT and CDR2 YNNKEL come from the germline V gene (reference sequence). CDR3 residues: CASSQFPGGDTGELFF. In DNA form, the CDR3 reads TGTGCCAGCAGCCAATTTCCGGGAGGCGACACCGGGGAGCTGTTTTTT. Variable domain in full (rest from reference TRBV3-1 and TRBJ2-2): DTAVSQTPKYLVTQMGNDKSIKCEQNLGHDTMYWYKQDSKKFLKIMFSYNNKELIINETVPNRFSPKSPDKAHLNLHINSLELGDSAVYFCASSQFPGGDTGELFFGEGSRLTVL.

This chain uses TRBV20-1 with TRBJ2-6; 8 nucleotides agree with TRBD1. The CDR3 has 16 residues. The germline V gene has CDR1 DFQATT and CDR2 SNEGSKA (reference sequence). Trimming removed 6 bases from V and 3 bases from J; junction bases left unmatched: 10. The CDR3 DNA follows: TGCAGTGCCCCCAGGGGGCGTTTAAATGGGGCCAACGTCCTGACTTTC. Its protein is CSAPRGRLNGANVLTF.

This clonotype came up once. The chain carries TRBV4-1 and TRBJ2-2; TRBD2 agrees at 13 bases. The CDR3 extends over 18 amino acids. Germline CDR1 and CDR2: MGHRA and YSYEKL. V dropped 0 bases and J dropped 4; count of bases not matched to a gene: 5. CDR3 region: CASSQELLAGGATGELFF. The CDR3 nucleotides are TGCGCCAGCAGCCAAGAGTTACTAGCGGGGGGGGCCACCGGGGAGCTGTTTTTT.